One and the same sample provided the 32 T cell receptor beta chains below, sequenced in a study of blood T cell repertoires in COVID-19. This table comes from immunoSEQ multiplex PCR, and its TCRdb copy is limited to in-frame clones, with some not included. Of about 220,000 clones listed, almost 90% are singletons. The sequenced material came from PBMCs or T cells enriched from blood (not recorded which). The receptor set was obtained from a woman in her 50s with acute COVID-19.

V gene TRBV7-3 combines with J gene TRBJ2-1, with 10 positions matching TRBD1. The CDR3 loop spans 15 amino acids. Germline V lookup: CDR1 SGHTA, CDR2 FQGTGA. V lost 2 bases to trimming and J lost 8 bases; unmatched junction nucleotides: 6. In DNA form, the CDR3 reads TGTGCCAGCAGCTTATCAGGACAGGGGGGCGATGAGCAGTTCTTC. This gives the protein CASSLSGQGGDEQFF.

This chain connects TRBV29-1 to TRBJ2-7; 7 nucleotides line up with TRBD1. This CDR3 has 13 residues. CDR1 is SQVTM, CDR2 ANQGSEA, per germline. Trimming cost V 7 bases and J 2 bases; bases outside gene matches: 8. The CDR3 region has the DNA TGCAGCGCTGCGACAGGGAGCCCCTACGAGCAGTACTTC. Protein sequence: CSAATGSPYEQYF.

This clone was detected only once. CDR3 sequence reads: CASSLESSYNEQFF. The CDR3 DNA is TGCGCCAGCAGCTTGGAGAGCTCCTACAATGAGCAGTTCTTC. This chain joins TRBV5-1 and TRBJ2-1; D is uncertain. Trimming removed 0 bases from V and 0 bases from J, with 4 bases in between. Per germline, CDR1 SGHRS and CDR2 YFSETQ. This CDR3 contains 14 residues.

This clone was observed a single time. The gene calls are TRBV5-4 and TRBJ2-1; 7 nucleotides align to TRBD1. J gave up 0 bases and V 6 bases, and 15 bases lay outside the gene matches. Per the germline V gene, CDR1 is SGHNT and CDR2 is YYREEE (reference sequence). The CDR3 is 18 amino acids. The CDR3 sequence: CASTLRINSGGSYNEQFF. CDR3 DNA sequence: TGTGCCAGCACCCTGCGGATTAATTCAGGGGGCTCCTACAATGAGCAGTTCTTC.

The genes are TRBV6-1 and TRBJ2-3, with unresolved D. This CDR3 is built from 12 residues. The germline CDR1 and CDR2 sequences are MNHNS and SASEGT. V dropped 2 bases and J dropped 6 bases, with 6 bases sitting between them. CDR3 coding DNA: TGTGCCAGCAGTGAAAATCGGGATACGCAGTATTTT. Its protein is CASSENRDTQYF.

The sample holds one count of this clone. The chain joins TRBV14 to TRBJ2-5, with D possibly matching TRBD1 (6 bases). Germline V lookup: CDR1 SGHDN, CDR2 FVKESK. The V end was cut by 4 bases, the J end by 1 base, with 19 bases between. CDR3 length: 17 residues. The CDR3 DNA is TGTGCCAGCAGCCTTCGAAGGACAGTTAGGGGCCAAGAGACCCAGTACTTC. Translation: CASSLRRTVRGQETQYF.

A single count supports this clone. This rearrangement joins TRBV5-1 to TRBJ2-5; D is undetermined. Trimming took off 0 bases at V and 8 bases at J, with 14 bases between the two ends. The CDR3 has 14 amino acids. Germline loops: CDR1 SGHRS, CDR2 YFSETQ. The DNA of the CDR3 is TGCGCCAGCAGCTTGGCCGTGGAGACCCAAACCCAGTACTTC. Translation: CASSLAVETQTQYF.

The CDR3 DNA reads as TGTGCCAGCAGCTTGGCCCGTACAGATACGCAGTATTTT. It yields the protein CASSLARTDTQYF. J is TRBJ2-3 and V is TRBV5-8; D is ambiguous. The germline V gene encodes CDR1 SGHTS and CDR2 YDEGEE. With 0 bases removed from V and 3 bases from J, the gap between germline ends came to 5 bases. The CDR3 runs 13 residues. Full variable domain (missing parts from reference TRBV5-8 and TRBJ2-3): EAGVTQSPTHLIKTRGQQATLRCSPISGHTSVYWYQQALGLGLQFLLWYDEGEERNRGNFPPRFSGRQFPNYSSELNVNALELEDSALYLCASSLARTDTQYFGPGTRLTVL.

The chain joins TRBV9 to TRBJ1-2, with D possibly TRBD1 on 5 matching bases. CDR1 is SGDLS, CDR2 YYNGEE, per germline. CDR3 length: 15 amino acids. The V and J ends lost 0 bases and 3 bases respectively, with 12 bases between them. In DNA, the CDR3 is TGTGCCAGCAGCGTAGGGCAGGGAAACTACTATGGCTACACCTTC. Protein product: CASSVGQGNYYGYTF.

The DNA for the CDR3 is TGTGCCAGCAGCCAAGAGGGTCTAGCGGGGCTCACAGATACGCAGTATTTT. This codes for CASSQEGLAGLTDTQYF. This chain joins TRBV4-2 and TRBJ2-3, with 9 nucleotides matching TRBD2. In germline, CDR1 is LGHNA, CDR2 YNFKEQ. Trimming took 0 bases from V and 2 from J; bases not matched to a gene: 6. The CDR3 has 17 amino acids.

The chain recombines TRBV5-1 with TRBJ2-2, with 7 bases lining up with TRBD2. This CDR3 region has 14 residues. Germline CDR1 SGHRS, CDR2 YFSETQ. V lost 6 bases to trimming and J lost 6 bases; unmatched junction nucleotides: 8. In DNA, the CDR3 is TGCGCCAGCAAGGGGACTATGGGTTCCGGGGAGCTGTTTTTT. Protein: CASKGTMGSGELFF.

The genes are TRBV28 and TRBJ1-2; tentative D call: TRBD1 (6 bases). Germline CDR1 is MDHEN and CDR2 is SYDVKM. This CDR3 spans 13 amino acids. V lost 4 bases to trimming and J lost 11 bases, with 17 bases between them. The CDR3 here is CASSSGDLGGYTF. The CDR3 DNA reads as TGTGCCAGCAGTTCAGGGGATCTCGGAGGTTACACCTTC.

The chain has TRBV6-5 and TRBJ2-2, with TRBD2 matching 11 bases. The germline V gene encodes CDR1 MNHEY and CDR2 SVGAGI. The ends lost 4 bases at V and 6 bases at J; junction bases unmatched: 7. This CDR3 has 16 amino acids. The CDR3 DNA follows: TGTGCCAGCAGTTTCTTGGTAGCGGGAGGGCCCGGGGAGCTGTTTTTT. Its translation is CASSFLVAGGPGELFF.

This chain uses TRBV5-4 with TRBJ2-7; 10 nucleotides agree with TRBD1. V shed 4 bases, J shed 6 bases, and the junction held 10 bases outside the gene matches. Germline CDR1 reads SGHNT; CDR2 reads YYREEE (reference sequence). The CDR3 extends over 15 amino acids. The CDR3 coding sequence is TGTGCCAGCAGCCGCCCGGGACAGGGGACTTCCGAGCAGTACTTC. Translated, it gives CASSRPGQGTSEQYF.

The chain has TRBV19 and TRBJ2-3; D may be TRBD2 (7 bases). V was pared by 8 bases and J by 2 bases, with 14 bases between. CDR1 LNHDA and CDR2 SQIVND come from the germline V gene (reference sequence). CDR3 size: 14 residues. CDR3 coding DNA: TGTGCCAGTTGGGAGGGGGGGGTCACAGATACGCAGTATTTT. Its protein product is CASWEGGVTDTQYF.

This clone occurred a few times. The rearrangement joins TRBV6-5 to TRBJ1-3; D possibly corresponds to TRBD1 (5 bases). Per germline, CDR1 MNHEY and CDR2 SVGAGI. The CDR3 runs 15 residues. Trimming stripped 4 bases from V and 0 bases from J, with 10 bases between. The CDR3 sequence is CASSSTVFSGNTIYF. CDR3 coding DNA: TGTGCCAGCAGTTCGACAGTGTTCTCTGGAAACACCATATATTTT.

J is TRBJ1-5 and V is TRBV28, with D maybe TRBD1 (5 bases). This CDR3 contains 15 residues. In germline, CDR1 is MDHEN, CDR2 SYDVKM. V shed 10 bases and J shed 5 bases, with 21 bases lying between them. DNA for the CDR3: TGTGCCACCCAAGTGGCAACGGTAGGGGATCAGCCCCAGCATTTT. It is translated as CATQVATVGDQPQHF. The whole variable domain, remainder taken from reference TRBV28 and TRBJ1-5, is DVKVTQSSRYLVKRTGEKVFLECVQDMDHENMFWYRQDPGLGLRLIYFSYDVKMKEKGDIPEGYSVSREKKERFSLILESASTNQTSMYLCATQVATVGDQPQHFGDGTRLSIL.

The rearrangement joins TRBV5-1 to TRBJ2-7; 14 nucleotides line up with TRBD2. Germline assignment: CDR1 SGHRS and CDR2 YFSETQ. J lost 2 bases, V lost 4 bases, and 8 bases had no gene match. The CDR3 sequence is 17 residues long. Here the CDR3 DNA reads TGCGCCAGCAGCCCGGAAGGACTAGCGGGGGGCCCCTACGAGCAGTACTTC. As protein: CASSPEGLAGGPYEQYF. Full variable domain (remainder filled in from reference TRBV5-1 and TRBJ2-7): KAGVTQTPRYLIKTRGQQVTLSCSPISGHRSVSWYQQTPGQGLQFLFEYFSETQRNKGNFPGRFSGRQFSNSRSEMNVSTLELGDSALYLCASSPEGLAGGPYEQYFGPGTRLTVT.

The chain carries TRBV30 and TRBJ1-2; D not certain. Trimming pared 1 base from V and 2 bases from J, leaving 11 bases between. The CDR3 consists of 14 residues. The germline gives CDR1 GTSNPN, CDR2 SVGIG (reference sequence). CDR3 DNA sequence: TGTGCCTGGAGTGCTCCACTAAGGAACTATGGCTACACCTTC. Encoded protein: CAWSAPLRNYGYTF. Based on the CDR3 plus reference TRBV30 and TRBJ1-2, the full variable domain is SQTIHQWPATLVQPVGSPLSLECTVEGTSNPNLYWYRQAAGRGLQLLFYSVGIGQISSEVPQNLSASRPQDRQFILSSKKLLLSDSGFYLCAWSAPLRNYGYTFGSGTRLTVV.

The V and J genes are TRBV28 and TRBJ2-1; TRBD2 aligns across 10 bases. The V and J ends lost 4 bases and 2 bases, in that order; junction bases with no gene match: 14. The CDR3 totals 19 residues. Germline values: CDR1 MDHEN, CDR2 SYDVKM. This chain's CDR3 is CASSSYSRASGRAYNEQFF. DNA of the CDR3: TGTGCCAGCAGTTCCTACTCGAGGGCTAGCGGGAGAGCCTACAATGAGCAGTTCTTC. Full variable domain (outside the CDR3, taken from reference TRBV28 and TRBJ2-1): DVKVTQSSRYLVKRTGEKVFLECVQDMDHENMFWYRQDPGLGLRLIYFSYDVKMKEKGDIPEGYSVSREKKERFSLILESASTNQTSMYLCASSSYSRASGRAYNEQFFGPGTRLTVL.

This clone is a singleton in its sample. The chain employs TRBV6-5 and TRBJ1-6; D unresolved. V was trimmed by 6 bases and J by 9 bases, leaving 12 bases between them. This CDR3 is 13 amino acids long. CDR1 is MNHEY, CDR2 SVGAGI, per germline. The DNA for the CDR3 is TGTGCCAGCAGAAAAAAGAGGAGTTCACCCCTCCACTTT. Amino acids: CASRKKRSSPLHF.

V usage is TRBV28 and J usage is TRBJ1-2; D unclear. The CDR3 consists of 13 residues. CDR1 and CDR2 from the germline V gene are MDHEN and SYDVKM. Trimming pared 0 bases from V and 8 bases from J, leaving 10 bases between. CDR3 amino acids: CASSLWRAGGYTF. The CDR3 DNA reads TGTGCCAGCAGTTTATGGAGGGCAGGAGGCTACACCTTC.

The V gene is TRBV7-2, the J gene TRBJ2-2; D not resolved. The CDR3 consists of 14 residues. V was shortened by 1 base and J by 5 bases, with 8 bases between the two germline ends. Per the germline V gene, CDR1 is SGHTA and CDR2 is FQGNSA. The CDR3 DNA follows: TGTGCCAGCAGCTTAGTGTGGCGGACCGGGGAGCTGTTTTTT. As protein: CASSLVWRTGELFF. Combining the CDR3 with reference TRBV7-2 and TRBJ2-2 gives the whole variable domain GAGVSQSPSNKVTEKGKDVELRCDPISGHTALYWYRQSLGQGLEFLIYFQGNSAPDKSGLPSDRFSAERTGGSVSTLTIQRTQQEDSAVYLCASSLVWRTGELFFGEGSRLTVL.

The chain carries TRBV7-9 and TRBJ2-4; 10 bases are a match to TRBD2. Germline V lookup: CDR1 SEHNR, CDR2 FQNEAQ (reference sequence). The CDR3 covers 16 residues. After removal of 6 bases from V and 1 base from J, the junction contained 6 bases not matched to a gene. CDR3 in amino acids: CASSPSGRGAKNIQYF. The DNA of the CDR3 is TGTGCCAGCAGTCCAAGCGGGAGGGGTGCCAAAAACATTCAGTACTTC.

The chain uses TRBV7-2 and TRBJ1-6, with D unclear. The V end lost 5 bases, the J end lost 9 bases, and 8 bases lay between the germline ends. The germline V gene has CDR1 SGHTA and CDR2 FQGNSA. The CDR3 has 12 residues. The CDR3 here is CASSATSSPLHF. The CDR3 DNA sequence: TGTGCCAGCAGCGCGACTAGTTCACCCCTCCACTTT.

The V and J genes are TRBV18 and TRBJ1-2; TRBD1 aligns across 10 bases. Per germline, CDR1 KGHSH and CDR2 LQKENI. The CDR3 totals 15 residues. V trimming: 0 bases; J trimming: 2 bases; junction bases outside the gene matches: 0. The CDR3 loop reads CASSPPGQGNYGYTF. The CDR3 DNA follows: TGTGCCAGCTCACCACCGGGACAGGGGAACTATGGCTACACCTTC.

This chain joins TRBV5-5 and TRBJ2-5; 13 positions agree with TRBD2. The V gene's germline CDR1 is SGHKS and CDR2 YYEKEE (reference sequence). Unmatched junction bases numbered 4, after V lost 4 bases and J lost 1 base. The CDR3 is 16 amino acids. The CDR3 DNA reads TGTGCCAGCAGCCCCCGGACTAGCGGGGGCCAAGAGACCCAGTACTTC. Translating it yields CASSPRTSGGQETQYF.

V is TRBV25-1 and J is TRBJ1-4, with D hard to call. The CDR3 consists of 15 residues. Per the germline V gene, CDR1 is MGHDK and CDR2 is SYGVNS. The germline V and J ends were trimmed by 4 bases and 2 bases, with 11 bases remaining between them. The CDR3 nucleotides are TGTGCCAGCAGTGCTTGGGAGGAGACTAATGAAAAACTGTTTTTT. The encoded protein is CASSAWEETNEKLFF.

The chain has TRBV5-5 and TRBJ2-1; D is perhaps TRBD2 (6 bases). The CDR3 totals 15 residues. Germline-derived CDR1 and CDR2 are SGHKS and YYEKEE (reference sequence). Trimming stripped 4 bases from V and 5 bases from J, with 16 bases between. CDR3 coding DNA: TGTGCCAGCAGCCCTGGAGGGAGGAGGGACAATGAGCAGTTCTTC. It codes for CASSPGGRRDNEQFF.

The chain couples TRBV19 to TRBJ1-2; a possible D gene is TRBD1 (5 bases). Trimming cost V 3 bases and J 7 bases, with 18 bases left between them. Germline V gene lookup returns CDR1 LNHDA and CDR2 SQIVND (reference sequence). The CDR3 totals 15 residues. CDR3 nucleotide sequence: TGTGCCAGTAGTATTGTGGCGGCGACAAGGGGTGGCTACACCTTC. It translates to CASSIVAATRGGYTF. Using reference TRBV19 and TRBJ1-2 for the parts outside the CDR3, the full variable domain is DGGITQSPKYLFRKEGQNVTLSCEQNLNHDAMYWYRQDPGQGLRLIYYSQIVNDFQKGDIAEGYSVSREKKESFPLTVTSAQKNPTAFYLCASSIVAATRGGYTFGSGTRLTVV.

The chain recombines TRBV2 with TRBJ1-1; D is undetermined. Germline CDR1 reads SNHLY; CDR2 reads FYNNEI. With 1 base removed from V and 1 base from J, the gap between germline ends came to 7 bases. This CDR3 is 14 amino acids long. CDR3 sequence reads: CASSEGGPNTEAFF. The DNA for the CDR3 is TGTGCCAGCAGTGAAGGAGGGCCGAACACTGAAGCTTTCTTT.

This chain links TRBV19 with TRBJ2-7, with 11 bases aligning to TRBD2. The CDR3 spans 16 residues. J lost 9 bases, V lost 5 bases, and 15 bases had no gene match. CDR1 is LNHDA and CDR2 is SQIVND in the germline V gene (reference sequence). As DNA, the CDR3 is TGTGCCAGTAGTTCCAGGACTAGCGGGCTGGGTGAAGGGCAGTACTTC. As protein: CASSSRTSGLGEGQYF.